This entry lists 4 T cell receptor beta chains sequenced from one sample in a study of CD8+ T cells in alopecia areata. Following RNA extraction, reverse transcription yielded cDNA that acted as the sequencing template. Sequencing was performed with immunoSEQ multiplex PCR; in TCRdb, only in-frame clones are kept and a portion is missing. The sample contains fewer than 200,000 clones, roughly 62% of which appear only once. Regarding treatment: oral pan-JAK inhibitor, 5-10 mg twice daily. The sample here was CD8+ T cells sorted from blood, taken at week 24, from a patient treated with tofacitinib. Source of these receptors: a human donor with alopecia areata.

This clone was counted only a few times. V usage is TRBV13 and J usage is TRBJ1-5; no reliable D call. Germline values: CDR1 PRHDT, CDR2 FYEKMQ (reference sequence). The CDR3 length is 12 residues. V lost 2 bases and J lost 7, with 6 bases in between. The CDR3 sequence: CASSLNGQPQHF. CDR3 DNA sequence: TGTGCCAGCAGCTTAAATGGGCAGCCCCAGCATTTT.

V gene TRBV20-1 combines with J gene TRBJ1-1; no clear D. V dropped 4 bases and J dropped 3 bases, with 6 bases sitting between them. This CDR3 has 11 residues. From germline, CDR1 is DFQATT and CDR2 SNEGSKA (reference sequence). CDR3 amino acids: CSATSYTEAFF. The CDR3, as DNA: TGCAGTGCTACTAGCTACACTGAAGCTTTCTTT.

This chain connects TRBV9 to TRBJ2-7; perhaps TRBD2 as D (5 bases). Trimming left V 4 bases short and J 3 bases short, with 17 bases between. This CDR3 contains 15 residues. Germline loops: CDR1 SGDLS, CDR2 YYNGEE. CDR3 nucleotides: TGTGCCAGCAGCAAAGCGGCCACCACTAACTACGAGCAGTACTTC. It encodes CASSKAATTNYEQYF.

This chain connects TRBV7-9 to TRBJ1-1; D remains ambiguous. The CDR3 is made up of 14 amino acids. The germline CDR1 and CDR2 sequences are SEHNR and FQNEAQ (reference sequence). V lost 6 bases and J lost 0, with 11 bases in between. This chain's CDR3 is CASRGIHLNTEAFF. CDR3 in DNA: TGTGCCAGCAGAGGGATCCACCTGAACACTGAAGCTTTCTTT.